The rows below give T cell receptor beta chains drawn from one sample of a study of breast tumors, draining lymph nodes, adjacent tissues. TCRdb independently ran MiXCR on the multiplex PCR reads; one entry per CDR3 protein. Among approximately 230,000 distinct CDR3 sequences, around 35% were seen once, and the ten largest hold approximately 3.7%. The source material was axillary lymph node tissue. The source of these receptors is a female donor with breast cancer. Some clones in this sample may be carry-over from other donors' samples. CDR3s include the opening cysteine and the closing phenylalanine or tryptophan.

v_call cdr3_aa
TRBV9 CASSGYSGRGDNEQFF
TRBV7-3 CASSPTVGEQFF
TRBV7-2 CASSRFSYSGNTIYF
TRBV4-1 CASSGVGRYNEQFF
TRBV24-1 CATSDPNAGSYEQYF
TRBV12-3/TRBV12-4 CASSLSGVETQYF
TRBV10-3 CATSTGRETQYF
TRBV12-3/TRBV12-4 CASSFVQETQYF
TRBV5-6 CASSSDWNENTIYF
TRBV24-1 CATLLAGVLPAKTIQYF
TRBV2 CAPKERTDTQYF
TRBV7-9 CASSLSSGLYNEQYF
TRBV28 CASSLVRTPRDEKLFF
TRBV30 CAGILPQQGAYEQYF
TRBV19 CASSITGDYGYTF
TRBV5-1 CASSRIATQETQYF
TRBV4-1 CASSQDFRDFYNEQFF
TRBV10-3 CAISDPLQPQHF
TRBV7-9 CASSLAGGIIDEQYF
TRBV7-8 CASSLAGQGVNEQFF
TRBV6-5 CASTRSGQSTGEQYF
TRBV24-1 CATSDPGQGDTGELFF
TRBV20-1 CSARGWGQETQYF
TRBV20-1 CSATGTGSHQPQHF
TRBV6-4 CASRLGLPGETQYF
TRBV14 CASSPRTAGGYTF